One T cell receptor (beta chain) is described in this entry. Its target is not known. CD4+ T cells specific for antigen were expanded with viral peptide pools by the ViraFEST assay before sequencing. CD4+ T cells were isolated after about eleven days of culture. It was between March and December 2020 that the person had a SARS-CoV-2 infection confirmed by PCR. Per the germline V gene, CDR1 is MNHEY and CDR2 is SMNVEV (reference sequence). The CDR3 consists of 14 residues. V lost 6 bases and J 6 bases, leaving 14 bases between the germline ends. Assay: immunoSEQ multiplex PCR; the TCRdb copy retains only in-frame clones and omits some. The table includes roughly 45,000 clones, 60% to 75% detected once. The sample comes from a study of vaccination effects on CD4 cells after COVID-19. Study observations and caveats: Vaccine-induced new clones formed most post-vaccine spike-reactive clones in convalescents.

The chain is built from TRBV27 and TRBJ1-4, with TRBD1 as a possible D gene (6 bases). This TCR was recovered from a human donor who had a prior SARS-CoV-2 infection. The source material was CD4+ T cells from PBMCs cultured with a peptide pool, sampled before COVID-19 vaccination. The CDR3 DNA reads TGTGCCAGCAGCTTACGCCGACAGGATGAAAAACTGTTTTTT. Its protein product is CASSLRRQDEKLFF.